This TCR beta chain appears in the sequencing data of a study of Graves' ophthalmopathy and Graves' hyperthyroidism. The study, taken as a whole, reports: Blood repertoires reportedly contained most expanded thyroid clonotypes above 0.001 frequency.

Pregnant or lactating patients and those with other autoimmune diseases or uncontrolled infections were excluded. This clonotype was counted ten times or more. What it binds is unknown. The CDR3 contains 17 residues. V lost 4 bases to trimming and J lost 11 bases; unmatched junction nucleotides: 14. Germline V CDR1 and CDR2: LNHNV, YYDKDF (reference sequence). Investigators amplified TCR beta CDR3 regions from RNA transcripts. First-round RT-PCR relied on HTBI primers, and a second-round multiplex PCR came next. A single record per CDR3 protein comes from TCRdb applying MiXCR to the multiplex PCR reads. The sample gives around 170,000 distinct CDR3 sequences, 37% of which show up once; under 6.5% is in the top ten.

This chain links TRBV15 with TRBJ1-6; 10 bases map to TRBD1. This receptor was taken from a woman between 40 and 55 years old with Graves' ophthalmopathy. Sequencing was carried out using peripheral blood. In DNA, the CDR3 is TGTGCCACCAGCACGAATTTCGACAGGGGGCTAGGAGCACCCCTCCACTTT. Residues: CATSTNFDRGLGAPLHF.